These T cell receptor beta chains were read from a single sample in a study of blood T cell repertoires in COVID-19. Profiled with immunoSEQ multiplex PCR; TCRdb holds only in-frame clones, not every one. The table has about 97,000 clones, around nine tenths seen once. Sequencing was performed on peripheral blood. The origin of the receptors is a man aged 45-65 years with active or convalescent COVID-19. CDR3s include the opening cysteine and the closing phenylalanine or tryptophan. A D gene is named only where the DNA matches it firmly. Size is omitted from some rows. Given values are once, few, many or a class for expanded clones.

j_gene,v_gene,d_gene,abundance,CDR3aa,CDR3nt
TRBJ2-2,TRBV2,.,.,CASSEGGLAGELFF,TGTGCCAGCAGTGAAGGGGGGCTCGCCGGGGAGCTGTTTTTT
TRBJ2-1,TRBV27,.,.,CASSLLSDTNYNEQFF,TGTGCCAGCAGTTTACTTTCAGACACCAATTACAATGAGCAGTTCTTC
TRBJ2-2,TRBV19,.,.,CASTLKDRNTGELFF,TGTGCCAGTACCCTAAAGGACAGGAACACCGGGGAGCTGTTTTTT
TRBJ2-1,TRBV21-1,.,.,CASSQDRGNNEQFF,TGTGCCAGCAGTCAGGACAGGGGCAACAATGAGCAGTTCTTC
TRBJ2-5,TRBV7-6,.,.,CASSLSSTRQETQYF,TGTGCCAGCAGCTTATCGAGCACTCGTCAAGAGACCCAGTACTTC
TRBJ1-2,TRBV5-4,.,.,CASSLGGRTNYGYTF,TGTGCCAGCAGCTTGGGGGGCAGGACTAACTATGGCTACACCTTC
TRBJ1-2,TRBV3-1/TRBV3-2,TRBD1,.,CASSLRDRANYGYTF,TGTGCCAGCAGCCTCCGGGACAGGGCTAACTATGGCTACACCTTC
TRBJ2-5,TRBV4-3,TRBD2,.,CASSQGGLAGGLTETQYF,TGCGCCAGCAGCCAGGGCGGACTAGCGGGGGGGCTGACGGAGACCCAGTACTTC
TRBJ2-2,TRBV11-3,.,once,CASSSQGRELFF,TGTGCCAGCAGCTCACAGGGAAGGGAGCTGTTTTTT
TRBJ2-5,TRBV5-4,.,.,CASSSVVWGETQYF,TGTGCCAGCAGCAGTGTGGTTTGGGGCGAGACCCAGTACTTC
TRBJ1-3,TRBV28,.,.,CASSLPPGQSSGNTIYF,TGTGCCAGCAGTCTGCCTCCGGGACAAAGCTCTGGAAACACCATATATTTT
TRBJ1-5,TRBV19,.,.,CASSNRELGQPQHF,TGTGCCAGTAGTAACAGGGAATTGGGTCAGCCCCAGCATTTT
TRBJ2-3,TRBV6-2/TRBV6-3,.,once,CASSFMDTQYF,TGTGCCAGCAGTTTTATGGATACGCAGTATTTT
TRBJ1-1,TRBV12-3/TRBV12-4,.,.,CASSFSGAEAFF,TGTGCCAGCAGTTTTAGCGGGGCGGAAGCTTTCTTT
TRBJ2-3,TRBV4-3,.,.,CASSQDRTSTDTQYF,TGCGCCAGCAGCCAAGATAGAACTAGCACAGATACGCAGTATTTT
TRBJ2-5,TRBV7-9,TRBD2,.,CASSLSGGKETQYF,TGTGCCAGCAGCTTATCGGGGGGGAAAGAGACCCAGTACTTC